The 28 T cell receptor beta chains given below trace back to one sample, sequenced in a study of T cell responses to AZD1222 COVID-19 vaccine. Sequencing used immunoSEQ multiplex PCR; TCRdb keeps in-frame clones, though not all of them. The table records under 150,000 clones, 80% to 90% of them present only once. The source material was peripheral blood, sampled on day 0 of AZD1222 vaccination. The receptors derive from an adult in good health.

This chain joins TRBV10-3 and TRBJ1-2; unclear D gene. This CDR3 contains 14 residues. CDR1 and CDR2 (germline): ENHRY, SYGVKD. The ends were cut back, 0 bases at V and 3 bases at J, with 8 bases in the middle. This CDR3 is CAISESDVYYGYTF. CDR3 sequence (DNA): TGTGCCATCAGTGAGTCGGACGTTTACTATGGCTACACCTTC.

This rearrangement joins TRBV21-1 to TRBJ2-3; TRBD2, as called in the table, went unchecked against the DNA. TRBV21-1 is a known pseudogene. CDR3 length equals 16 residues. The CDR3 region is CASSRKSGTFTDTQYF. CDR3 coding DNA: TGTGCCAGCAGCAGAAAATCCGGGACTTTCACAGATACGCAGTATTTT.

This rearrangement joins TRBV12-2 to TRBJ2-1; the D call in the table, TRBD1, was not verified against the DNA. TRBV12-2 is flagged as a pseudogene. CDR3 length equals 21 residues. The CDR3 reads CASRSPPPGQERDRTYNEQFF. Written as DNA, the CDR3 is TGTGCAAGTCGCTCCCCCCCGCCAGGACAGGAACGAGATCGAACCTACAATGAGCAGTTCTTC.

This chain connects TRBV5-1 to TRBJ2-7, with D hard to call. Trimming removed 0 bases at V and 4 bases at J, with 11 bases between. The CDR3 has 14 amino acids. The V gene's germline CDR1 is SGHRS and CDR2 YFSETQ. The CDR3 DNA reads TGCGCCAGCAGCTTGGAGGGCCAGGTGTACGAGCAGTACTTC. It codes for CASSLEGQVYEQYF. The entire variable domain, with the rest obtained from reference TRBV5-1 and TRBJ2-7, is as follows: KAGVTQTPRYLIKTRGQQVTLSCSPISGHRSVSWYQQTPGQGLQFLFEYFSETQRNKGNFPGRFSGRQFSNSRSEMNVSTLELGDSALYLCASSLEGQVYEQYFGPGTRLTVT.

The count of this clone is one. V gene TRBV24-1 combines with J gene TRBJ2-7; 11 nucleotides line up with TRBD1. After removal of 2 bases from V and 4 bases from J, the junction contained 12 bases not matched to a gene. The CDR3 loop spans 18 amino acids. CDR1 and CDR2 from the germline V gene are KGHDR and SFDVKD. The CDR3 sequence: CATSDSTAGTGGRYEQYF. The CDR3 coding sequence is TGTGCCACCAGTGATTCGACCGCCGGGACAGGGGGGAGGTACGAGCAGTACTTC.

The CDR3 protein is CASSLDQSGTQYF. The DNA for the CDR3 is TGTGCCAGCAGCTTAGATCAGTCAGGGACCCAGTACTTC. This rearrangement joins TRBV11-3 to TRBJ2-5; D is undetermined. The CDR3 extends over 13 amino acids. The V gene lost 0 bases and the J gene lost 7 bases, with 9 bases spanning the gap. CDR1 is SGHNT, CDR2 YENEEA, per germline.

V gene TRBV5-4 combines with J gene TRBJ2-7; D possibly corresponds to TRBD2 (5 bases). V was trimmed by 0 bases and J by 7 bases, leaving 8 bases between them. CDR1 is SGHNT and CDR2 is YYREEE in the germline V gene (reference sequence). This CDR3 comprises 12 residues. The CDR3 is CASSLGPGEQYF. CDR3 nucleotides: TGTGCCAGCAGCTTGGGACCGGGGGAGCAGTACTTC.

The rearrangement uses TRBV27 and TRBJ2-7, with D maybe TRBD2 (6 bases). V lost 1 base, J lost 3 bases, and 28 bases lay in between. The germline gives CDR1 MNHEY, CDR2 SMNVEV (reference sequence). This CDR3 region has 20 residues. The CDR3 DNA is TGTGCCAGCAGTTTATGCGAACTTGACGCGGGGCTAGTAGGAGACTACGAGCAGTACTTC. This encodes CASSLCELDAGLVGDYEQYF.

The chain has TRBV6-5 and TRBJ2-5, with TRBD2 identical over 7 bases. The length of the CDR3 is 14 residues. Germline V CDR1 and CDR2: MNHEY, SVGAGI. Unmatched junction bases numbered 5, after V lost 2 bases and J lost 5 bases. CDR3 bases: TGTGCCAGCAGTTACGGCGGGAGTGGTGAGACCCAGTACTTC. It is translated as CASSYGGSGETQYF.

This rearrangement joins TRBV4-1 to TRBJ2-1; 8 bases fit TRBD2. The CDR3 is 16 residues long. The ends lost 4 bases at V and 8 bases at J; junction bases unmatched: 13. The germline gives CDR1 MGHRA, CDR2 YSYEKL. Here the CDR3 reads CASSPAGGRPRDEQFF. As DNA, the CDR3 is TGCGCCAGCAGCCCCGCGGGCGGGAGGCCCAGGGATGAGCAGTTCTTC.

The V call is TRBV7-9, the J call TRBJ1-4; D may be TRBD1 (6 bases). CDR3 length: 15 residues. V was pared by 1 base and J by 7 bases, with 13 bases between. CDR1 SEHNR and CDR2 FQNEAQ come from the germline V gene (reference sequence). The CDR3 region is CASSLVRGEGEKLFF. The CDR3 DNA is TGTGCCAGCAGCTTAGTCAGGGGTGAGGGTGAAAAACTGTTTTTT.

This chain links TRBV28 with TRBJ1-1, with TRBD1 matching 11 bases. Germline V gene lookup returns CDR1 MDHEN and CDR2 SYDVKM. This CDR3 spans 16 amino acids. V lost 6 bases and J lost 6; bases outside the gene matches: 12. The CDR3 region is CASSRPGTGGLPEAFF. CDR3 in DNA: TGTGCCAGCAGCCGACCCGGGACAGGGGGACTACCTGAAGCTTTCTTT.

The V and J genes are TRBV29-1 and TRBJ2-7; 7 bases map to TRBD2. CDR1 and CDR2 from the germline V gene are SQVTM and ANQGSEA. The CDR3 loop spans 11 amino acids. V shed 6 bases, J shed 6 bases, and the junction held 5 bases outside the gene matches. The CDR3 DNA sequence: TGCAGCGTCCTTGGGGGGGGCGAGCAGTACTTC. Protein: CSVLGGGEQYF.

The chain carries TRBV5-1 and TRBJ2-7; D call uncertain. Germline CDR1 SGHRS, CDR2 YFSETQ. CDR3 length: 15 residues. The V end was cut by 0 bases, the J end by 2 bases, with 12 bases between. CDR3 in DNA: TGCGCCAGCAGCTTGGGTGACCACGTTGCCTACGAGCAGTACTTC. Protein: CASSLGDHVAYEQYF.

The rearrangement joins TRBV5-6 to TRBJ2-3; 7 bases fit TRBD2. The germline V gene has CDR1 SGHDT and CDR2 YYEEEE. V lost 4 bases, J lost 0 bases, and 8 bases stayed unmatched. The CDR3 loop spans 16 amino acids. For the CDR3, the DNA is TGTGCCAGCAGCCGATCGGGGAGGGGAAGCACAGATACGCAGTATTTT. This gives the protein CASSRSGRGSTDTQYF.

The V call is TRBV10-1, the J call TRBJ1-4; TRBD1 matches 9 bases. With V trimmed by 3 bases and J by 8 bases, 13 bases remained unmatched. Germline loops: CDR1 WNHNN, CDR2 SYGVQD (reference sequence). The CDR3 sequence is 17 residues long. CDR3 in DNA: TGCGCCAGCAGTGACCTAACGGGACAGGGAGAGGAAGAAAAACTGTTTTTT. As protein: CASSDLTGQGEEEKLFF.

The CDR3, as DNA: TGTGCCAGCAGCACGGGAGGGTTGGGACAGGGGGAAGCTTTCTTT. Translating it yields CASSTGGLGQGEAFF. The rearrangement joins TRBV28 to TRBJ1-1; 10 nucleotides agree with TRBD1. The CDR3 contains 15 residues. The V and J ends lost 6 bases and 8 bases, in that order; junction bases with no gene match: 12. Germline V CDR1 and CDR2: MDHEN, SYDVKM.

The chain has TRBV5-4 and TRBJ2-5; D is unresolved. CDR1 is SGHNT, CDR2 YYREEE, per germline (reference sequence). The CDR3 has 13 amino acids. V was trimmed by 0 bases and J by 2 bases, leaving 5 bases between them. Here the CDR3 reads CASSLEDQETQYF. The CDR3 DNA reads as TGTGCCAGCAGCTTGGAGGATCAAGAGACCCAGTACTTC. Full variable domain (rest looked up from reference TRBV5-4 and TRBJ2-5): ETGVTQSPTHLIKTRGQQVTLRCSSQSGHNTVSWYQQALGQGPQFIFQYYREEENGRGNFPPRFSGLQFPNYSSELNVNALELDDSALYLCASSLEDQETQYFGPGTRLLVL.

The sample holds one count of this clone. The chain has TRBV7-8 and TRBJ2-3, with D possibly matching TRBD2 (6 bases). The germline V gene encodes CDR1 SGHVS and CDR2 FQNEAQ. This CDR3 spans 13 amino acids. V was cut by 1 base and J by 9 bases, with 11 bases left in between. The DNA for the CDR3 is TGTGCCAGCAGCTTAGTTCCCCGGGAGACGCAGTATTTT. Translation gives CASSLVPRETQYF.

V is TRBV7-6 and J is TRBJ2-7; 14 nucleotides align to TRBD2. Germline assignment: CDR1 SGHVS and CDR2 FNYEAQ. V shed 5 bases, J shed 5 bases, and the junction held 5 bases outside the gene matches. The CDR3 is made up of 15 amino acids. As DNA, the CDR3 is TGTGCCAGCAGCCAGGGACTAGCGGGAGTTCACGAGCAGTACTTC. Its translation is CASSQGLAGVHEQYF.

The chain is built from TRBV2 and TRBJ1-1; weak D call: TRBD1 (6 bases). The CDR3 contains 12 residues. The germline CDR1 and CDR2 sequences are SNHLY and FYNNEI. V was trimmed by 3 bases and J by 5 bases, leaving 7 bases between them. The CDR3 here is CASSDDRTEAFF. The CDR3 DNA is TGTGCCAGCAGTGACGACAGGACTGAAGCTTTCTTT.

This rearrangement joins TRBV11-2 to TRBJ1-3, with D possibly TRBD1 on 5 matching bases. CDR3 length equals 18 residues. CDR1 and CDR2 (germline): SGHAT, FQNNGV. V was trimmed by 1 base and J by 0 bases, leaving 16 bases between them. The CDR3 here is CASSLGRDPNYSGNTIYF. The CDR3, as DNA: TGTGCCAGCAGCTTAGGCAGGGACCCGAACTACTCTGGAAACACCATATATTTT.

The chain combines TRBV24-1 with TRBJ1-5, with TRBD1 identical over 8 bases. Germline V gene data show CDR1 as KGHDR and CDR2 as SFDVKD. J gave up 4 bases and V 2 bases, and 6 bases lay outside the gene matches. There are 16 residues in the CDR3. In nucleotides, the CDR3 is TGTGCCACCAGTGATTCAGGGGGCTGGGGAAATCAGCCCCAGCATTTT. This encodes CATSDSGGWGNQPQHF.

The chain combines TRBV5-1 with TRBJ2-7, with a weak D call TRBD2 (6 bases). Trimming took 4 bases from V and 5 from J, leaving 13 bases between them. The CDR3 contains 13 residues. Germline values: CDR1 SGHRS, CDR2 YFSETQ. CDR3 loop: CASSVGPGDEQYF. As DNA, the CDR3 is TGCGCCAGCAGCGTGGGTCCGGGGGACGAGCAGTACTTC.

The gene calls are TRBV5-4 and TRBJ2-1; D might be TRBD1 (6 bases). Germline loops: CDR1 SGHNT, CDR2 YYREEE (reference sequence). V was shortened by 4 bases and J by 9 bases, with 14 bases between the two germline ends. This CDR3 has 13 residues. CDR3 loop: CASSPVQTGEQFF. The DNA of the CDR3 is TGTGCCAGCAGCCCGGTTCAGACAGGTGAGCAGTTCTTC.

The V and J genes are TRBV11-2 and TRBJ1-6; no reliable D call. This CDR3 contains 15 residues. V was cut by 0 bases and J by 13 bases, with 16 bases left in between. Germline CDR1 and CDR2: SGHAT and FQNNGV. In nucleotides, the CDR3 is TGTGCCAGCAGCTTAGATCCTCCCCCTCTACGGCCCCTCCACTTT. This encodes CASSLDPPPLRPLHF.

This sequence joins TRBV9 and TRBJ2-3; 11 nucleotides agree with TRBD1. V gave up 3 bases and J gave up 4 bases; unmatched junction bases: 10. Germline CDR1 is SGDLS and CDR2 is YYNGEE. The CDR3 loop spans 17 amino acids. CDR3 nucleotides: TGTGCCAGCAGCGCGGGACGGGACAGGGGGTATGCAGATACGCAGTATTTT. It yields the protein CASSAGRDRGYADTQYF.

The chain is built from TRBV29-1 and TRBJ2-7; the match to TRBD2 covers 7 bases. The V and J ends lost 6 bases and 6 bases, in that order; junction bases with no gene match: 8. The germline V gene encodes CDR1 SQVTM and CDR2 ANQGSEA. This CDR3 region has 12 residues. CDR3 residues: CSVASSGTEQYF. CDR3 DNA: TGCAGCGTCGCTTCTAGCGGCACCGAGCAGTACTTC.